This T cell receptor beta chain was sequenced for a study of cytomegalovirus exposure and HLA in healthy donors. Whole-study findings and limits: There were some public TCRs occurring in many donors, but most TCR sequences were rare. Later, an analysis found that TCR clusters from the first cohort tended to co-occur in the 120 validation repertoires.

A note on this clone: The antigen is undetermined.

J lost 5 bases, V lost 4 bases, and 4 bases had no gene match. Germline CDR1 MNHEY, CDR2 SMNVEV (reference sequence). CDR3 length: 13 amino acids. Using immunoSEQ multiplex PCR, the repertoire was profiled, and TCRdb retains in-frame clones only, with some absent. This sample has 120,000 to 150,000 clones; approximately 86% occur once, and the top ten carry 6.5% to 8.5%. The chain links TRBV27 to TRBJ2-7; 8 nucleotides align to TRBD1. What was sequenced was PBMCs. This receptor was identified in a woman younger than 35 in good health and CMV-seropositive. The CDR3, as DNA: TGTGCCAGCAGTTCCAGGGGGCTAGACGAGCAGTACTTC. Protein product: CASSSRGLDEQYF.